Below, 21 T cell receptor beta chains from the same sample are listed, as sequenced in a study of shared clonotypes between healthy human individuals. TCRdb keeps only in-frame clones here, not all; method: immunoSEQ multiplex PCR. There are some 1 million clones in the sample; about 75% occur only once, and roughly 1.5% lies in the top ten. The sample taken for sequencing was memory CD4+ T cells sorted from blood. Subset here: CD45RA-negative fraction. Every receptor here comes from a man aged 18 to 29 in good health.

This clone has a handful of counts. The chain uses TRBV7-2 and TRBJ1-2; D remains ambiguous. The CDR3 spans 13 residues. V lost 1 base to trimming and J lost 5 bases, with 8 bases between them. The germline gives CDR1 SGHTA, CDR2 FQGNSA. This chain's CDR3 is CASSLDPMYGYTF. The CDR3 DNA reads as TGTGCCAGCAGCTTAGACCCTATGTATGGCTACACCTTC.

The chain has TRBV14 and TRBJ2-5; the D gene is possibly TRBD2 (5 bases). The CDR3 spans 15 residues. In germline, CDR1 is SGHDN, CDR2 FVKESK. Trimming stripped 1 base from V and 2 bases from J, with 11 bases between. CDR3 sequence (DNA): TGTGCCAGCAGCCAAGGTCTGGGGAGACAAGAGACCCAGTACTTC. Its translation is CASSQGLGRQETQYF. The entire variable domain, with the rest obtained from reference TRBV14 and TRBJ2-5, is as follows: EAGVTQFPSHSVIEKGQTVTLRCDPISGHDNLYWYRRVMGKEIKFLLHFVKESKQDESGMPNNRFLAERTGGTYSTLKVQPAELEDSGVYFCASSQGLGRQETQYFGPGTRLLVL.

The rearrangement uses TRBV5-6 and TRBJ2-6; D call uncertain. The CDR3 is 14 residues long. Germline V gene lookup returns CDR1 SGHDT and CDR2 YYEEEE. V lost 4 bases and J 1 base, leaving 6 bases between the germline ends. The CDR3 sequence is CASSGASGANVLTF. CDR3 nucleotides: TGTGCCAGCAGCGGCGCGTCTGGGGCCAACGTCCTGACTTTC.

The rearrangement uses TRBV12-5 and TRBJ1-2; 9 positions agree with TRBD1. CDR1 and CDR2 (germline): LGHNT, FRNRAP. The CDR3 consists of 14 residues. Trimming at V came to 6 bases and at J to 4 bases, leaving 6 bases not matched to a gene. The CDR3 protein is CASGDRDRAYGYTF. The CDR3 DNA follows: TGTGCTAGTGGCGACAGGGACAGGGCCTATGGCTACACCTTC.

The V gene is TRBV18, the J gene TRBJ2-7; D not certain. Trimming removed 6 bases at V and 2 bases at J, with 8 bases between. CDR3 length: 12 residues. Germline CDR1 reads KGHSH; CDR2 reads LQKENI. The CDR3 DNA reads as TGTGCCAGCTCCTTTGGAGCCTACGAGCAGTACTTC. Translated: CASSFGAYEQYF.

The J gene is TRBJ1-4, the V gene TRBV6-1; the D gene is possibly TRBD1 (6 bases). Trimming took off 4 bases at V and 4 bases at J, with 16 bases between the two ends. The CDR3 is made up of 16 amino acids. Per germline, CDR1 MNHNS and CDR2 SASEGT. The CDR3 nucleotides read TGTGCCAGCAGTGCCTCGGACAGCTCCTATAATGAAAAACTGTTTTTT. Translated, it gives CASSASDSSYNEKLFF.

This clone showed up just once. This chain joins TRBV5-1 and TRBJ2-7; TRBD2 matches 9 bases. Germline-derived CDR1 and CDR2 are SGHRS and YFSETQ. Germline trimming cut 2 bases from V and 6 bases from J; bases unmatched to any gene: 9. CDR3 length: 15 amino acids. CDR3 region: CASSLLAGALGEQYF. The CDR3 region has the DNA TGCGCCAGCAGCTTATTAGCGGGAGCTCTGGGCGAGCAGTACTTC.

This clone occurred once. In nucleotides, the CDR3 is TGTGCCAGCAGCCCCCGACTAGCGGGGGCCGAGCAGTACTTC. Amino acid sequence: CASSPRLAGAEQYF. This chain links TRBV11-1 with TRBJ2-7, with TRBD2 matching 12 bases. V dropped 5 bases and J dropped 6; count of bases not matched to a gene: 5. Germline loops: CDR1 SGHAT, CDR2 FQDESV (reference sequence). CDR3 length equals 14 residues.

The sample holds a few counts of this clone. This chain connects TRBV15 to TRBJ1-6, with 10 positions matching TRBD1. Germline V gene sequence: CDR1 LNHNV, CDR2 YYDKDF (reference sequence). Unmatched junction bases numbered 1, after V lost 1 base and J lost 10 bases. The CDR3 loop spans 14 amino acids. This CDR3 reads CATSRGTGGSPLHF. The CDR3 DNA follows: TGTGCCACCAGCAGAGGGACAGGGGGATCACCCCTCCACTTT.

The rearrangement uses TRBV6-6 and TRBJ2-5, with a weak D call TRBD1 (6 bases). The CDR3 covers 14 residues. V dropped 6 bases and J dropped 1 base, with 12 bases sitting between them. Germline V gene lookup returns CDR1 MNHNY and CDR2 SVGAGI (reference sequence). The DNA for the CDR3 is TGTGCCAGCAGCCTCGGGACACCCCAAGAGACCCAGTACTTC. It specifies CASSLGTPQETQYF.

This clone was seen once. This chain joins TRBV11-2 and TRBJ1-1; D call uncertain. Germline CDR1 and CDR2: SGHAT and FQNNGV. V lost 4 bases and J lost 5, with 14 bases in between. The CDR3 spans 14 residues. CDR3 sequence: CASSSLGEGTEAFF. In nucleotides, the CDR3 is TGTGCCAGCAGCTCATTGGGCGAAGGGACTGAAGCTTTCTTT.

This clone was picked up a small number of times. The chain couples TRBV5-4 to TRBJ1-2; 11 nucleotides align to TRBD1. Germline CDR1 reads SGHNT; CDR2 reads YYREEE (reference sequence). The CDR3 runs 15 residues. V was clipped by 4 bases and J by 10 bases; unmatched bases: 12. CDR3 coding DNA: TGTGCCAGCAGCACTGGGACAGGGGGATTTATTCTCTACACCTTC. Protein product: CASSTGTGGFILYTF.

This chain links TRBV5-4 with TRBJ2-5; D is perhaps TRBD1 or TRBD2 (6 bases each). V was cut by 6 bases and J by 4 bases, with 16 bases left in between. Germline CDR1 SGHNT, CDR2 YYREEE (reference sequence). CDR3 size: 14 residues. The CDR3 region is CASKLQGGSETQYF. As DNA, the CDR3 is TGTGCCAGCAAGTTACAGGGAGGATCAGAGACCCAGTACTTC.

The J gene is TRBJ1-2, the V gene TRBV6-6, with 8 nucleotides matching TRBD1. Unmatched junction bases numbered 14, after V lost 7 bases and J lost 4 bases. The CDR3 extends over 16 amino acids. From germline, CDR1 is MNHNY and CDR2 SVGAGI (reference sequence). CDR3: CASTEGGQGEAYGYTF. Here the CDR3 DNA reads TGTGCCAGCACCGAGGGAGGACAGGGAGAGGCCTATGGCTACACCTTC.

This clone has a handful of counts. The chain has TRBV19 and TRBJ2-1; possible D gene TRBD1, 6 bases. The CDR3 sequence is 16 residues long. CDR1 is LNHDA, CDR2 SQIVND, per germline (reference sequence). Trimming pared 5 bases from V and 6 bases from J, leaving 20 bases between. The CDR3 region is CASSALGHVLGNEQFF. The DNA for the CDR3 is TGTGCCAGTAGTGCCCTGGGACACGTACTCGGCAATGAGCAGTTCTTC.

At least ten counts were recorded for this clone. This chain links TRBV27 with TRBJ1-6; 10 bases are a match to TRBD1. The CDR3 totals 15 residues. Germline V gives CDR1 MNHEY, CDR2 SMNVEV (reference sequence). The V segment lost 4 bases and the J segment 8 bases; nucleotides outside the gene matches: 5. The CDR3 bases are TGTGCCAGCAGTTCCAGGACAGGGGGTTATTCACCCCTCCACTTT. Translated: CASSSRTGGYSPLHF.

This chain joins TRBV11-2 and TRBJ2-5; D is perhaps TRBD2 (6 bases). V shed 0 bases and J shed 4 bases, with 18 bases lying between them. This CDR3 contains 17 residues. Germline V gene data show CDR1 as SGHAT and CDR2 as FQNNGV. The chain's CDR3 is CASSLDSAGPGGETQYF. The DNA of the CDR3 is TGTGCCAGCAGCTTAGATAGTGCGGGACCAGGAGGAGAGACCCAGTACTTC. Based on the CDR3 plus reference TRBV11-2 and TRBJ2-5, the full variable domain is EAGVAQSPRYKIIEKRQSVAFWCNPISGHATLYWYQQILGQGPKLLIQFQNNGVVDDSQLPKDRFSAERLKGVDSTLKIQPAKLEDSAVYLCASSLDSAGPGGETQYFGPGTRLLVL.

The chain has TRBV7-2 and TRBJ2-1, with TRBD2 matching 13 bases. This CDR3 spans 17 amino acids. Germline V gene sequence: CDR1 SGHTA, CDR2 FQGNSA. The trim removed 5 bases at V and 4 bases at J, leaving 8 bases unmatched. The CDR3 protein is CASSTRRLAGGYNEQFF. The DNA of the CDR3 is TGTGCCAGCAGCACCCGAAGACTAGCGGGAGGTTACAATGAGCAGTTCTTC.

This clone was seen only once. The CDR3 sequence: CASSPGTSGTDTQYF. The CDR3 DNA sequence: TGCGCCAGCAGCCCCGGGACTAGCGGCACAGATACGCAGTATTTT. The chain combines TRBV10-2 with TRBJ2-3; 10 nucleotides agree with TRBD2. The V gene's germline CDR1 is WSHSY and CDR2 SAAADI. The CDR3 extends over 15 amino acids. The V and J ends lost 6 bases and 1 base, in that order; junction bases with no gene match: 4.

V and J are TRBV6-6 and TRBJ2-7; TRBD2 aligns across 7 bases. J lost 0 bases, V lost 4 bases, and 9 bases had no gene match. The CDR3 consists of 16 residues. Germline V gene sequence: CDR1 MNHNY, CDR2 SVGAGI (reference sequence). CDR3 region: CASSSLSSGYSYEQYF. CDR3 sequence (DNA): TGTGCCAGCAGTTCCCTTTCTAGCGGATACTCCTACGAGCAGTACTTC.

The chain employs TRBV15 and TRBJ1-6; D is unresolved. V lost 4 bases and J lost 0, with 7 bases in between. The V gene's germline CDR1 is LNHNV and CDR2 YYDKDF (reference sequence). This CDR3 has 15 residues. The chain's CDR3 is CATSTRDSYNSPLHF. In DNA form, the CDR3 reads TGTGCCACCAGCACCCGGGACTCCTATAATTCACCCCTCCACTTT.